The source of this TCR beta chain is a study of T cell responses to AZD1222 COVID-19 vaccine. Profiled with immunoSEQ multiplex PCR; TCRdb holds only in-frame clones, not every one. Of around 180,000 clones listed, under 95% are singletons. Comment on this clone: The antigen is not known.

Study-wide results and limits: Unmutated variant regions are reportedly the target of nearly half of TCRs that are spike-specific. All repertoire sampling was performed exclusively after the peak T cell response. Vaccine-related CD4 TCRs covered spike, predominating at 160-218 and 743-854. Donors were chiefly white British, with a greater number of females, and clonal diversity was perhaps underestimated.

Germline values: CDR1 MGHRA, CDR2 YSYEKL. This CDR3 region has 15 residues. Trimming took 1 base from V and 4 from J, leaving 11 bases between them. J is TRBJ1-3 and V is TRBV4-1; possibly TRBD1 for D (5 bases). Here the sequenced sample was peripheral blood, taken 28 days after the second AZD1222 dose. This TCR was sampled from an adult who received the AZD1222 COVID-19 vaccine. CDR3 sequence reads: CASSQAGGGGNTIYF. The CDR3 DNA follows: TGCGCCAGCAGCCAAGCGGGGGGTGGCGGAAACACCATATATTTT.